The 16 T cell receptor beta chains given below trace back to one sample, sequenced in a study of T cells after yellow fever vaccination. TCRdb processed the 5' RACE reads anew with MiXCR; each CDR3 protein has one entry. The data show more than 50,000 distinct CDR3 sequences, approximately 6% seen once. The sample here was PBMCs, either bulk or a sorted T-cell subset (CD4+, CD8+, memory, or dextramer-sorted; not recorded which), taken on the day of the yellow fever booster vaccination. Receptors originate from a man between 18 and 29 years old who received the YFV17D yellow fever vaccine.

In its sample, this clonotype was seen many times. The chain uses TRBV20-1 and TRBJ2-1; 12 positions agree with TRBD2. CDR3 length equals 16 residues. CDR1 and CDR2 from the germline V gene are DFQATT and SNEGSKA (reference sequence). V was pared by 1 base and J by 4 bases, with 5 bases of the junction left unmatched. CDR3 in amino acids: CSARALTSGGYNEQFF. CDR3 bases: TGCAGTGCTAGAGCTCTTACTAGCGGGGGGTACAATGAGCAGTTCTTC.

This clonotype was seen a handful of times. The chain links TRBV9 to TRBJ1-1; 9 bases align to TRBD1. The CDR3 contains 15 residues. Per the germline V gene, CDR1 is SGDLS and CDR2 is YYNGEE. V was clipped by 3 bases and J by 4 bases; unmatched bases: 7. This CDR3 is CASSALQGAGTEAFF. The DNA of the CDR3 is TGTGCCAGCAGCGCCTTACAGGGGGCAGGCACTGAAGCTTTCTTT.

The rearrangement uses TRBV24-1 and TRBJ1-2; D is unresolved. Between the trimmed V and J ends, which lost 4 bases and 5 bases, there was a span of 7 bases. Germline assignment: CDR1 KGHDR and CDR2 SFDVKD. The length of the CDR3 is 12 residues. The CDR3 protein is CATSEGNYGYTF. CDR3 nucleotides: TGTGCCACCAGTGAAGGGAATTATGGCTACACCTTC.

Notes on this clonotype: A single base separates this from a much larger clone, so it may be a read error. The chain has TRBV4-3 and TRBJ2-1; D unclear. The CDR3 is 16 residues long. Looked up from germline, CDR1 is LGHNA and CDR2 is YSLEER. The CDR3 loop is CASNQQFQSSYNEQFF. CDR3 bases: TGCGCCAGCAACCAACAATTCCAGAGCTCCTACAATGAGCAGTTCTTC.

CDR3 amino acids: CASSDKPGGFAYNEQFF. DNA for the CDR3: TGCGCCAGCAGCGATAAGCCCGGGGGGTTTGCCTACAATGAGCAGTTCTTC. V usage is TRBV5-1 and J usage is TRBJ2-1, with 7 bases lining up with TRBD2. V dropped 4 bases and J dropped 2; count of bases not matched to a gene: 12. This CDR3 comprises 17 residues. Germline CDR1 is SGHRS and CDR2 is YFSETQ.

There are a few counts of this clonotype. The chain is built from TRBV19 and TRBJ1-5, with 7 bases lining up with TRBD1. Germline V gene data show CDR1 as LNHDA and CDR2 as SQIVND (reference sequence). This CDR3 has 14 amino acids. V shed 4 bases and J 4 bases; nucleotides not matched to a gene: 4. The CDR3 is CASSNRGRNQPQHF. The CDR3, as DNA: TGTGCCAGTAGTAACAGGGGACGGAATCAGCCCCAGCATTTT.

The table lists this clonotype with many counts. The CDR3 DNA follows: TGCAGCGGAATTGGAAGGAGATCTTTTGGCAACGTCCTGACTTTC. This gives the protein CSGIGRRSFGNVLTF. The rearrangement joins TRBV29-1 to TRBJ2-6; D gene ambiguous. CDR1 SQVTM and CDR2 ANQGSEA come from the germline V gene. CDR3 length equals 15 residues. V was shortened by 7 bases and J by 9 bases, with 22 bases between the two germline ends.

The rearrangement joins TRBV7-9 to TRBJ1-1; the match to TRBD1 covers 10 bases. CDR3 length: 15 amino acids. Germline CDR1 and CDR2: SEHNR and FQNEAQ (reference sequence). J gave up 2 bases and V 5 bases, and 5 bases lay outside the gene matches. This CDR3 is CASSPTTGGNTEAFF. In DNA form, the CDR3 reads TGTGCCAGCAGCCCTACGACAGGGGGCAACACTGAAGCTTTCTTT.

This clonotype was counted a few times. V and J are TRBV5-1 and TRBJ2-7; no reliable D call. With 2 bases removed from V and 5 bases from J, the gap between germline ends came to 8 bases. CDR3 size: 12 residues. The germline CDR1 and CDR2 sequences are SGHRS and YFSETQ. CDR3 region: CASSLNENEQYF. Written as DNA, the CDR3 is TGCGCCAGCAGCTTAAACGAGAACGAGCAGTACTTC.

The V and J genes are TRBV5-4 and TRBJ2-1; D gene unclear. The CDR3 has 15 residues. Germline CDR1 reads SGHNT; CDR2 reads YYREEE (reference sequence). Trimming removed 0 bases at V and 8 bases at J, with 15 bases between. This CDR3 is CASSLDHLLVHEQFF. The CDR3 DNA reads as TGTGCCAGCAGCTTGGACCACCTTTTGGTGCATGAGCAGTTCTTC.

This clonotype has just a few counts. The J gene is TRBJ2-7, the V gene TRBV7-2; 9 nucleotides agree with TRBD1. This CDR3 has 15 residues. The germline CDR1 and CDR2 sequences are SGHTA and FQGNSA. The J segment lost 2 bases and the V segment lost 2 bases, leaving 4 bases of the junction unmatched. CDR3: CASSLLGTGTYEQYV. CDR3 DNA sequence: TGTGCCAGCAGCTTATTGGGGACAGGGACCTACGAGCAGTACGTC.

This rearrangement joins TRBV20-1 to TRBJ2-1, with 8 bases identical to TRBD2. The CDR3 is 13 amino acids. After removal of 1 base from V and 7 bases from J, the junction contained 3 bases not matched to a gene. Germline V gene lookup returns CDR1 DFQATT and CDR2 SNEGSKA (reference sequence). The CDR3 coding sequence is TGCAGTGCTAGAGCCGGGGGGGCTAATGAGCAGTTCTTC. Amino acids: CSARAGGANEQFF.

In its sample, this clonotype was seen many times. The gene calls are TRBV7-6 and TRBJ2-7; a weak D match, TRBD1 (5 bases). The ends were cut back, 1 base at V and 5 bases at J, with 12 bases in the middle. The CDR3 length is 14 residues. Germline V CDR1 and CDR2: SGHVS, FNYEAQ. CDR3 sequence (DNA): TGTGCCAGCAGCTTAGAAGGCAGGGCGAACGAGCAGTACTTC. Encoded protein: CASSLEGRANEQYF.

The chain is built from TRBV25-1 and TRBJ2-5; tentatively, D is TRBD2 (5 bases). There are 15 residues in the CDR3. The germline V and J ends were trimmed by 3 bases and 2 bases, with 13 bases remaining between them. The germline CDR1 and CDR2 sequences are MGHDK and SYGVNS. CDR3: CASSDPAEGQETQYF. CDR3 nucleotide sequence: TGTGCCAGCAGTGACCCGGCTGAGGGACAAGAGACCCAGTACTTC.

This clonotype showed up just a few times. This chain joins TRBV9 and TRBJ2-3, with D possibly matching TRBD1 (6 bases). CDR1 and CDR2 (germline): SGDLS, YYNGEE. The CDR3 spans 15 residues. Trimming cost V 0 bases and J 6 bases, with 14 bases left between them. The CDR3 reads CASSVDSSRGDTQYF. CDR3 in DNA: TGTGCCAGCAGCGTAGACTCCTCGAGGGGGGATACGCAGTATTTT.

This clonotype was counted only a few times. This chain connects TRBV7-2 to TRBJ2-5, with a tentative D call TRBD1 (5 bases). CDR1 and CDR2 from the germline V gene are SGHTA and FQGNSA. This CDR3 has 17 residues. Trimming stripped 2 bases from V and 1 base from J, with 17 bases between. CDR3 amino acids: CASSLSNARQFQETQYF. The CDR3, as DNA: TGTGCCAGCAGCTTAAGTAATGCTCGACAGTTCCAAGAGACCCAGTACTTC.